What follows describes a single T cell receptor beta chain. The antigen remains unidentified. The CDR3 sequence is 16 residues long. From germline, CDR1 is SGHTA and CDR2 FQGNSA. V dropped 0 bases and J dropped 3 bases, with 12 bases sitting between them. This sample stems from a study of T cell responses to AZD1222 COVID-19 vaccine. Findings and limits, study-wide: A reported finding is that nearly half of spike-specific TCRs target unmutated variant regions. Only 5 or 6 people who got AZD1222 tested seropositive at baseline. Donor demographics were predominantly white British with a female majority; clonal diversity may be underestimated.

Some clones are missing from TCRdb's copy, which holds only in-frame ones; the method was immunoSEQ multiplex PCR. The data contain over 100,000 clones, about 86% of them singletons. The sample here was peripheral blood, taken on day 0 of AZD1222 vaccination. The receptor's source is an adult in good health. The rearrangement links TRBV7-2 to TRBJ1-5; D is ambiguous. The CDR3 DNA sequence: TGTGCCAGCAGCTTAGCGGGTTCGGGCCCCAATCAGCCCCAGCATTTT. It specifies CASSLAGSGPNQPQHF.